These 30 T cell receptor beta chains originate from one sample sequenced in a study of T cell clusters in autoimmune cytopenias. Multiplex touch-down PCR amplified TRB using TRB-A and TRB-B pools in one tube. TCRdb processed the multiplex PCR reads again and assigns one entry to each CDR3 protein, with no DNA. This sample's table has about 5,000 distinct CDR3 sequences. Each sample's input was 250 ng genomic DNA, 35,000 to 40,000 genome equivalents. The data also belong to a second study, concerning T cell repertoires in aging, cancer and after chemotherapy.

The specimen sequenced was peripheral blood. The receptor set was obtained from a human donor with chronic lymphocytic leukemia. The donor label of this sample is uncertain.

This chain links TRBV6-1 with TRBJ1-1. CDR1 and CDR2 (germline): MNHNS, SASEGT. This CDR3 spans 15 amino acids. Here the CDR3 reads CASSPREGRDTEAFF.

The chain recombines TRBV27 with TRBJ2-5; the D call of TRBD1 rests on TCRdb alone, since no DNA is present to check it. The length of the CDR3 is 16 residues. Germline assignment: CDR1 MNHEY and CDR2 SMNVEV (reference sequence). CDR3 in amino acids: CASSLGVVRGQETQYF.

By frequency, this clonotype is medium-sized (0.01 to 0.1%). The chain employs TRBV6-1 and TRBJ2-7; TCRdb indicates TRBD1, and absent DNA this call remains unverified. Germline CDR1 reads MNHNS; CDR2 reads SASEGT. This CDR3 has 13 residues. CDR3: CASTSQGNYEQYF.

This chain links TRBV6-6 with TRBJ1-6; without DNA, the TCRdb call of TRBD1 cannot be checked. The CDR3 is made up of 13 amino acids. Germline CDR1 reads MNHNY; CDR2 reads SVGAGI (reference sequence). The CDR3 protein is CASRQNREPPLHF.

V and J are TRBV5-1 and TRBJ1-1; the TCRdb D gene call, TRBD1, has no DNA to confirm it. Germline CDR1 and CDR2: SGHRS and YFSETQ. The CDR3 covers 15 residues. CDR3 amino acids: CASSPPGQGGTEAFF.

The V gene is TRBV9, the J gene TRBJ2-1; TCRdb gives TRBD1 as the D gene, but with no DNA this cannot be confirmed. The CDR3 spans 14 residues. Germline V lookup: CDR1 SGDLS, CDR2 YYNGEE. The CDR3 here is CASSATGKSNEQFF.

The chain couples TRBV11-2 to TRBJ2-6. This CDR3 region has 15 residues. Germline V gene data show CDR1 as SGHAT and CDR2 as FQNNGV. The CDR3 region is CASSPVRSGANVLTF.

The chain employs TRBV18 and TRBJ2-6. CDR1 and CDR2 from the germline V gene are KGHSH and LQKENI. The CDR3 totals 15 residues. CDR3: CASSPQRTGANVLTF.

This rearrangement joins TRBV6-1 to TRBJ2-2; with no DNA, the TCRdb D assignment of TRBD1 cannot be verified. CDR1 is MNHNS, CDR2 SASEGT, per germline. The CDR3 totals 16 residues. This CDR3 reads CASTPPDRLSFGELFF.

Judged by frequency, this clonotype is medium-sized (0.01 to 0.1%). CDR3 protein: CASSFGGNGYTF. V usage is TRBV12-3 or TRBV12-4 and J usage is TRBJ1-2; the TCRdb D gene call, TRBD1, has no DNA to confirm it. The CDR3 spans 12 residues.

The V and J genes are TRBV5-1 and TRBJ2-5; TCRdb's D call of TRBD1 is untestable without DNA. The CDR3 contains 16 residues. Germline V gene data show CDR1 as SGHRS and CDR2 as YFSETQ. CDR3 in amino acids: CASSSNPGQGGQTQYF.

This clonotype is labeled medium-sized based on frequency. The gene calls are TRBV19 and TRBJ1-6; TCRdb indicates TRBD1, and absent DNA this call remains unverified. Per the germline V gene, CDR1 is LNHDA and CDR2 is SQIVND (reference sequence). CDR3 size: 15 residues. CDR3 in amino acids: CASSMATELGSPLHF.

CDR3 sequence reads: CASSPAGGPYNEQFF. The chain couples TRBV7-3 to TRBJ2-1; checking the TCRdb D call of TRBD2 is not possible without DNA. This CDR3 region has 15 residues. The germline V gene has CDR1 SGHTA and CDR2 FQGTGA.

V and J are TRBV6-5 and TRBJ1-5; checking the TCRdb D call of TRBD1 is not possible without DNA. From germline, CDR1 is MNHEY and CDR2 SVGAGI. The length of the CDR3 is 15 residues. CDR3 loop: CASSRSGGAWQPQHF.

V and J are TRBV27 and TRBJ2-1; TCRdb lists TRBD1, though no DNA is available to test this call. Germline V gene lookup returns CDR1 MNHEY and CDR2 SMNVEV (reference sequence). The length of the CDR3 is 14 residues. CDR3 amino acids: CASSFPGYYNEQFF.

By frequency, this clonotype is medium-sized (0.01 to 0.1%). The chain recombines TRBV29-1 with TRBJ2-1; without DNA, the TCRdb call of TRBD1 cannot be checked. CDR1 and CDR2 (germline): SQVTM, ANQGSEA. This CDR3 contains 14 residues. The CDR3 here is CSVRDRGLYNEQFF.

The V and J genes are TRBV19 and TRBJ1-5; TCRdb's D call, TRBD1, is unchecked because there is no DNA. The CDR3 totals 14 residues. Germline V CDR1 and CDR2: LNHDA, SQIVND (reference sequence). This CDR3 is CASSGRDGYQPQHF.

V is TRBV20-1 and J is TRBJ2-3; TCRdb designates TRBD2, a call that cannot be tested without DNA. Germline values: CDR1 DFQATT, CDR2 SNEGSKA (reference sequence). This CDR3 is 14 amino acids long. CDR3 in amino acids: CSASGRGQADTQYF.

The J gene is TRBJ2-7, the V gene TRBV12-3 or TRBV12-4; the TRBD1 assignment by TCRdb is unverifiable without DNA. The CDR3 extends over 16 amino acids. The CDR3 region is CASSSEQGYPIHEQYF.

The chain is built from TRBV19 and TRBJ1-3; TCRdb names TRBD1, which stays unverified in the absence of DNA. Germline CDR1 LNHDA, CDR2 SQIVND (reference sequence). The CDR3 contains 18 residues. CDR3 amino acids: CASRVSSGILASGNTIYF.

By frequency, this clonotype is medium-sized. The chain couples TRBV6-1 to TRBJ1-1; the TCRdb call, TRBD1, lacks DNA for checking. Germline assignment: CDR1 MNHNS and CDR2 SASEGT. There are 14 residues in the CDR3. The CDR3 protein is CASGTGGAATEAFF.

CDR3 residues: CASSFWAGGENIQYF. This chain connects TRBV12-3 or TRBV12-4 to TRBJ2-4; the TCRdb D gene call, TRBD2, has no DNA to confirm it. This CDR3 contains 15 residues.

This CDR3 is CASRPTGTGKEKLFF. V and J are TRBV6-2 or TRBV6-3 and TRBJ1-4; TCRdb lists TRBD1, though no DNA is available to test this call. This CDR3 comprises 15 residues. CDR1 and CDR2 (germline): MNHEY, SVGEGT.

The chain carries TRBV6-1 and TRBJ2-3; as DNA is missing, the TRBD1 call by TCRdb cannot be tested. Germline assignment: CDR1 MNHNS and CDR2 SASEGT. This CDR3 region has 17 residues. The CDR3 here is CASSFPGQGGSTDTQYF.

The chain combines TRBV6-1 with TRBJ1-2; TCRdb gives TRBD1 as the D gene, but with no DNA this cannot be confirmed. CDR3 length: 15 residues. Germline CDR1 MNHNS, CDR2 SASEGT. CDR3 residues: CASSERQGALGGYTF.

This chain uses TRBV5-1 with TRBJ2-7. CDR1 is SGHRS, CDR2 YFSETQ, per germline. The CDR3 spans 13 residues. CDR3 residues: CASSLVETYEQYF.

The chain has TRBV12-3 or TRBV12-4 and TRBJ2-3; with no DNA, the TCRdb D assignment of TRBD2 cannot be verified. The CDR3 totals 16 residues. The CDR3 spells CASSQGAGGRGDTQYF.

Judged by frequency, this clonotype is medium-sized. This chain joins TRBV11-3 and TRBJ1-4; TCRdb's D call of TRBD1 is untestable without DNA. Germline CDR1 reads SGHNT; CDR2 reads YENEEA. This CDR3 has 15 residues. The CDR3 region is CASSLPGQGNGKLFF.

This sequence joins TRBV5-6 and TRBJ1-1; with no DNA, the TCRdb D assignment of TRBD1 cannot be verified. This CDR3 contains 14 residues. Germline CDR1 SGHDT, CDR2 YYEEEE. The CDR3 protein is CASSFTGGWTEAFF. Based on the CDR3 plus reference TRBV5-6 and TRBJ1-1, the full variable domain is DAGVTQSPTHLIKTRGQQVTLRCSPKSGHDTVSWYQQALGQGPQFIFQYYEEEERQRGNFPDRFSGHQFPNYSSELNVNALLLGDSALYLCASSFTGGWTEAFFGQGTRLTVV.

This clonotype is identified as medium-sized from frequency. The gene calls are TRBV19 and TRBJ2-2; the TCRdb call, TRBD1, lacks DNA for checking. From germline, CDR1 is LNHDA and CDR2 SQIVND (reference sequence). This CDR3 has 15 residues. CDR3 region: CASSMWGSNTGELFF.